This T cell receptor beta chain is from a study of cytomegalovirus exposure and HLA in healthy donors. Study information: Earlier results showed approximately 110 million unique TCR beta sequences derived from about 179 million T cells. Study conclusions and caveats: Later work showed greater clonal expansion in HLA-associated TCR beta chains than in equally common others. Earlier analysis found most TCR beta V segments productive about 90% or about 30% of the time.

The study ran its PCR with 60 Vbeta and 13 Jbeta primers. Assay: immunoSEQ multiplex PCR; the TCRdb copy retains only in-frame clones and omits some. The sample contains roughly 140,000 clones, about four fifths of which appear only once. Comments on this clone: As yet, its antigen is unknown. The junction shows a germline mismatch at one end, possibly a read error. At the DNA level, this CDR3 is encoded by other sequences in the same sample as well.

The CDR3 covers 15 residues. The germline V gene has CDR1 SGHVS and CDR2 FNYEAQ. V gene TRBV7-6 combines with J gene TRBJ2-3; weak D call: TRBD1 (5 bases). The clonotype was recovered from a man aged 30-40 years in good health and CMV-seronegative. Sequenced input: PBMCs. CDR3 DNA: TGTGCCAGCAGCTTAGCATATGGGGCAGCAGATACACAGTATTTT. Amino acids: CASSLAYGAADTQYF.